A single sample is the source of the 32 T cell receptor beta chains below, sequenced in a study of human T cells and chemical hapten exposure. TCRdb fed the RACE reads into MiXCR, producing one record per CDR3 protein. The sample includes some 180,000 distinct CDR3 sequences, 20% to 25% seen only once; the top ten take about 7%. Time point: patch test 1, 2 weeks after DPC sensitization. Treatment: therapeutic diphenylcyclopropenone sensitization with weekly scalp DPC. Sample: whole blood, taken in connection with sensitization to the hapten diphenylcyclopropenone (DPC). The receptors shown here come from a woman aged 45-65 years with alopecia areata. Some clones in this sample may be carry-over from other donors' samples.

The chain carries TRBV6-5 and TRBJ2-2, with D tentatively TRBD1 (5 bases). The CDR3 covers 15 residues. V gave up 7 bases and J gave up 0 bases, with 12 bases separating them. Germline CDR1 MNHEY, CDR2 SVGAGI. CDR3 protein: CASNSGYSNTGELFF. The CDR3 DNA follows: TGTGCCAGCAATTCAGGGTATTCGAACACCGGGGAGCTGTTTTTT.

This chain uses TRBV10-3 with TRBJ2-5, with 7 bases that match TRBD2. The V segment lost 9 bases and the J segment 0 bases; nucleotides outside the gene matches: 7. The germline CDR1 and CDR2 sequences are ENHRY and SYGVKD. CDR3 length: 14 residues. CDR3 nucleotides: TGTGCCATGAAAGCGGGGCGGGACCAAGAGACCCAGTACTTC. Its protein product is CAMKAGRDQETQYF.

This chain connects TRBV20-1 to TRBJ2-5, with a tentative D call TRBD1 (6 bases). CDR1 and CDR2 from the germline V gene are DFQATT and SNEGSKA (reference sequence). The CDR3 extends over 15 amino acids. Trimming pared 6 bases from V and 2 bases from J, leaving 19 bases between. The CDR3 nucleotides are TGCAGTGCACCCCCTCCAGGACAGCTTCAAGAGACCCAGTACTTC. Residues: CSAPPPGQLQETQYF.

This clonotype is a singleton in its sample. V usage is TRBV28 and J usage is TRBJ2-5, with D tentatively TRBD1 (6 bases). Germline CDR1 is MDHEN and CDR2 is SYDVKM. V lost 4 bases, J lost 0 bases, and 12 bases lay in between. The CDR3 consists of 15 residues. The CDR3 protein is CASSYSDRNQETQYF. CDR3 nucleotide sequence: TGTGCCAGCAGTTATTCCGACAGGAACCAAGAGACCCAGTACTTC.

The rearrangement links TRBV29-1 to TRBJ2-5; no reliable D call. CDR1 and CDR2 from the germline V gene are SQVTM and ANQGSEA. The CDR3 totals 11 residues. V gave up 6 bases and J gave up 5 bases, with 10 bases separating them. CDR3 nucleotides: TGCAGCGTCGACACCAGGGAGACCCAGTACTTC. Protein sequence: CSVDTRETQYF.

This chain joins TRBV29-1 and TRBJ1-2, with unresolved D. This CDR3 comprises 14 residues. The germline CDR1 and CDR2 sequences are SQVTM and ANQGSEA. V shed 1 base and J shed 7 bases, with 16 bases lying between them. Here the CDR3 reads CSVEGSAAESGYTF. CDR3 sequence (DNA): TGCAGCGTTGAAGGGTCTGCGGCCGAATCTGGCTACACCTTC.

The chain links TRBV2 to TRBJ1-3; D is unresolved. The CDR3 length is 14 residues. Trimming pared 7 bases from V and 0 bases from J, leaving 10 bases between. From germline, CDR1 is SNHLY and CDR2 FYNNEI. The CDR3 protein is CASKVVISGNTIYF. DNA of the CDR3: TGTGCCAGCAAGGTAGTCATCTCTGGAAACACCATATATTTT. Full variable domain (rest looked up from reference TRBV2 and TRBJ1-3): EPEVTQTPSHQVTQMGQEVILRCVPISNHLYFYWYRQILGQKVEFLVSFYNNEISEKSEIFDDQFSVERPDGSNFTLKIRSTKLEDSAMYFCASKVVISGNTIYFGEGSWLTVV.

The table lists this clonotype with a few counts. The chain couples TRBV6-1 to TRBJ2-2; 7 bases align to TRBD2. CDR1 MNHNS and CDR2 SASEGT come from the germline V gene. This CDR3 spans 17 amino acids. The V and J ends lost 1 base and 1 base, in that order; junction bases with no gene match: 6. The CDR3 nucleotides read TGTGCCAGCAGTGAAGATCCTAGCGGAATGAACACCGGGGAGCTGTTTTTT. Protein sequence: CASSEDPSGMNTGELFF.

This clonotype came up a few times. The rearrangement links TRBV20-1 to TRBJ2-7; 7 bases are a match to TRBD2. J gave up 1 base and V 3 bases, and 6 bases lay outside the gene matches. CDR1 is DFQATT, CDR2 SNEGSKA, per germline (reference sequence). This CDR3 is 14 amino acids long. The CDR3 DNA sequence: TGCAGTGCTAGGTTTCCGGGGGGTTCCTACGAGCAGTACTTC. Protein product: CSARFPGGSYEQYF.

V gene TRBV7-3 combines with J gene TRBJ2-2; D is unresolved. This CDR3 is 12 amino acids long. CDR1 is SGHTA and CDR2 is FQGTGA in the germline V gene. V lost 3 bases and J lost 7, with 6 bases in between. Written as DNA, the CDR3 is TGTGCCAGCAGCTTCGTTAACGGGGAGCTGTTTTTT. It codes for CASSFVNGELFF.

The chain couples TRBV3-1 to TRBJ1-2; 10 nucleotides agree with TRBD1. CDR3 length equals 15 residues. Germline assignment: CDR1 LGHDT and CDR2 YNNKEL (reference sequence). V shed 2 bases and J 5 bases; nucleotides not matched to a gene: 5. As DNA, the CDR3 is TGTGCCAGCAGCCAACCGGACAGGGGGAGGTATGGCTACACCTTC. Translation: CASSQPDRGRYGYTF.

The chain carries TRBV4-1 and TRBJ1-2; D gene uncertain. The CDR3 is 15 amino acids. In germline, CDR1 is MGHRA, CDR2 YSYEKL. V gave up 1 base and J gave up 4 bases, with 13 bases separating them. In DNA form, the CDR3 reads TGCGCCAGCAGCCAAGTTATTGGGGAAGCCTATGGCTACACCTTC. Amino acids: CASSQVIGEAYGYTF.

This clonotype has more than one count but fewer than ten. The chain uses TRBV7-2 and TRBJ2-1; TRBD2 might be the D (6 bases). V lost 8 bases, J lost 9 bases, and 20 bases lay in between. This CDR3 comprises 14 residues. CDR1 and CDR2 (germline): SGHTA, FQGNSA. The CDR3 region has the DNA TGTGCCAGCCGCCGACTAGAGTCTTGGGGTGAGCAGTTCTTC. Amino acids: CASRRLESWGEQFF.

In its sample, this clonotype was seen a few times. The chain joins TRBV30 to TRBJ2-3; possible D gene TRBD2, 6 bases. The V gene lost 5 bases and the J gene lost 0 bases, with 12 bases spanning the gap. This CDR3 has 14 amino acids. CDR1 and CDR2 (germline): GTSNPN, SVGIG (reference sequence). The CDR3 sequence: CAWGGLTSTDTQYF. CDR3 sequence (DNA): TGTGCCTGGGGGGGACTGACTAGCACAGATACGCAGTATTTT.

This chain uses TRBV7-9 with TRBJ2-6; TRBD1 agrees at 8 bases. CDR1 and CDR2 from the germline V gene are SEHNR and FQNEAQ (reference sequence). V lost 3 bases, J lost 0 bases, and 4 bases stayed unmatched. The CDR3 spans 17 residues. CDR3 amino acids: CASSFRGRDSGANVLTF. The CDR3 bases are TGTGCCAGCAGCTTCAGGGGGCGAGACTCTGGGGCCAACGTCCTGACTTTC. Drawing the rest from reference TRBV7-9 and TRBJ2-6, the complete variable domain is DTGVSQNPRHKITKRGQNVTFRCDPISEHNRLYWYRQTLGQGPEFLTYFQNEAQLEKSRLLSDRFSAERPKGSFSTLEIQRTEQGDSAMYLCASSFRGRDSGANVLTFGAGSRLTVL.

This clonotype was seen more than once but under ten times. The chain couples TRBV3-1 to TRBJ2-7; 7 positions agree with TRBD2. V trimming: 1 base; J trimming: 6 bases; junction bases outside the gene matches: 6. The germline V gene has CDR1 LGHDT and CDR2 YNNKEL (reference sequence). There are 14 residues in the CDR3. CDR3 nucleotides: TGTGCCAGCAGCCAAGTTAGCGGGCTCGCCGAGCAGTACTTC. Translated: CASSQVSGLAEQYF.

The chain joins TRBV7-2 to TRBJ2-7; 8 positions match TRBD2. With V trimmed by 5 bases and J by 0 bases, 9 bases remained unmatched. The CDR3 length is 16 residues. Germline V CDR1 and CDR2: SGHTA, FQGNSA. The CDR3 sequence: CASSEPGGGSSYEQYF. The CDR3 DNA follows: TGTGCCAGCAGCGAGCCGGGGGGGGGCTCCTCCTACGAGCAGTACTTC.

The chain joins TRBV20-1 to TRBJ1-2; weak D call: TRBD1 (6 bases). This CDR3 contains 15 residues. Germline values: CDR1 DFQATT, CDR2 SNEGSKA (reference sequence). The V gene lost 2 bases and the J gene lost 4 bases, with 17 bases spanning the gap. CDR3 coding DNA: TGCAGTGCTAGACCAACCGGGACAACAAGCTATGGCTACACCTTC. Encoded protein: CSARPTGTTSYGYTF.

The J gene is TRBJ2-5, the V gene TRBV2; 9 bases are shared with TRBD2. Per the germline V gene, CDR1 is SNHLY and CDR2 is FYNNEI. V lost 4 bases, J lost 1 base, and 10 bases stayed unmatched. The CDR3 consists of 17 residues. The CDR3: CASSGASGTAPQETQYF. The CDR3, as DNA: TGTGCCAGCAGTGGGGCTAGCGGGACCGCACCCCAAGAGACCCAGTACTTC.

This clonotype has just a few counts. This chain joins TRBV18 and TRBJ1-5; TRBD1 agrees at 9 bases. V shed 6 bases, J shed 5 bases, and the junction held 5 bases outside the gene matches. This CDR3 is built from 14 residues. CDR1 and CDR2 (germline): KGHSH, LQKENI. The CDR3 is CASSPTGGDQPQHF. CDR3 sequence (DNA): TGTGCCAGCTCCCCCACAGGGGGCGATCAGCCCCAGCATTTT.

The chain combines TRBV5-1 with TRBJ2-1; 8 bases align to TRBD2. Germline CDR1 SGHRS, CDR2 YFSETQ. Trimming at V came to 3 bases and at J to 9 bases, leaving 8 bases not matched to a gene. This CDR3 contains 14 residues. The CDR3 loop is CASSSRAGVIEQFF. In DNA, the CDR3 is TGCGCCAGCAGCTCTAGAGCGGGAGTTATTGAGCAGTTCTTC.

This clonotype was seen only a few times. The chain is built from TRBV4-2 and TRBJ2-2; the match to TRBD2 covers 8 bases. V trimming: 2 bases; J trimming: 0 bases; junction bases outside the gene matches: 5. Per germline, CDR1 LGHNA and CDR2 YNFKEQ. CDR3 length: 17 amino acids. In nucleotides, the CDR3 is TGTGCCAGCAGCCAACGGTCGGGACTAGCGAACACCGGGGAGCTGTTTTTT. It specifies CASSQRSGLANTGELFF.

V and J are TRBV11-1 and TRBJ2-1; D is undetermined. CDR1 and CDR2 from the germline V gene are SGHAT and FQDESV (reference sequence). V shed 5 bases and J shed 8 bases, with 13 bases lying between them. This CDR3 is built from 13 residues. For the CDR3, the DNA is TGTGCCAGCAGCCCTACGTACCCGGATGAGCAGTTCTTC. It yields the protein CASSPTYPDEQFF.

This clonotype was recorded only once. The genes are TRBV25-1 and TRBJ2-1; TRBD1 or TRBD2 may be the D gene (7 bases each). There are 16 residues in the CDR3. Per germline, CDR1 MGHDK and CDR2 SYGVNS. The V and J ends lost 7 bases and 7 bases respectively, with 23 bases between them. CDR3 amino acids: CASTGGSGQQSNEQFF. DNA of the CDR3: TGTGCCAGCACGGGGGGATCGGGACAGCAGAGTAATGAGCAGTTCTTC.

This clonotype occurred a few times. The chain joins TRBV2 to TRBJ2-1; 9 bases map to TRBD2. With V trimmed by 2 bases and J by 12 bases, 11 bases remained unmatched. Per the germline V gene, CDR1 is SNHLY and CDR2 is FYNNEI. This CDR3 is 15 amino acids long. This CDR3 reads CASSEIGGRAGRQFF. The CDR3 nucleotides are TGTGCCAGCAGTGAAATCGGCGGGAGGGCCGGGAGGCAGTTCTTC.

The gene calls are TRBV6-4 and TRBJ2-2, with TRBD1 matching 8 bases. The CDR3 loop spans 16 amino acids. V was clipped by 3 bases and J by 1 base; unmatched bases: 4. Germline loops: CDR1 MRHNA, CDR2 SNTAGT. CDR3 in DNA: TGTGCCAGCAGTGAACAGGGGGACCTGAACACCGGGGAGCTGTTTTTT. The encoded protein is CASSEQGDLNTGELFF.

Only a few counts were recorded for this clonotype. V is TRBV20-1 and J is TRBJ2-5; D is tentatively TRBD1 or TRBD2 (5 bases each). The CDR3 totals 14 residues. The ends were cut back, 1 base at V and 4 bases at J, with 13 bases in the middle. Germline V gives CDR1 DFQATT, CDR2 SNEGSKA (reference sequence). CDR3 region: CSARVTGPPETQYF. The CDR3 region has the DNA TGCAGTGCTAGAGTAACGGGACCACCAGAGACCCAGTACTTC.

This clonotype was seen a few times. V and J are TRBV18 and TRBJ2-5, with no clear D. The CDR3 has 14 residues. V was pared by 1 base and J by 7 bases, with 13 bases between. Germline lookup yields CDR1 KGHSH and CDR2 LQKENI. The CDR3, as DNA: TGTGCCAGCTCACCACTGGCTAACGAAGGGACCCAGTACTTC. Translated, it gives CASSPLANEGTQYF.

Only a few counts were recorded for this clonotype. The chain is built from TRBV12-3 or TRBV12-4 and TRBJ1-5, with a possible D match to TRBD1 (5 bases). V gave up 8 bases and J gave up 6 bases, with 17 bases separating them. The CDR3 consists of 14 residues. DNA for the CDR3: TGTGCCAGCTCCGCTCTGCAGGGTAGTCAGCCCCAGCATTTT. It is translated as CASSALQGSQPQHF.

This clonotype was detected a few times. The CDR3 DNA reads TGTGCCAGCAGTTTGGGGACAGACCCATTAGCTTTCTTT. Protein: CASSLGTDPLAFF. This rearrangement joins TRBV12-3 or TRBV12-4 to TRBJ1-1, with 7 bases that match TRBD1. This CDR3 region has 13 residues. Trimming cost V 3 bases and J 10 bases; bases outside gene matches: 8.

This clonotype was counted many times. Its ends do not fully match the called genes, so a read error is possible. The chain uses TRBV5-1 and TRBJ2-1, with TRBD2 identical over 7 bases. Germline V gene data show CDR1 as SGHRS and CDR2 as YFSETQ. CDR3 length: 15 amino acids. CDR3 region: CASSLAGSSYNEQFF. The CDR3 bases are TGTGCCAGCAGTTTAGCGGGTAGCTCCTACAATGAGCAGTTCTTC.

The chain couples TRBV5-8 to TRBJ1-1; the D gene is possibly TRBD1 (5 bases). The V end was cut by 3 bases, the J end by 1 base, with 16 bases between. The CDR3 is made up of 16 amino acids. Germline values: CDR1 SGHTS, CDR2 YDEGEE. The CDR3 here is CASSSVSPGGNTEAFF. DNA for the CDR3: TGTGCCAGCAGCTCCGTATCTCCGGGGGGGAACACTGAAGCTTTCTTT.